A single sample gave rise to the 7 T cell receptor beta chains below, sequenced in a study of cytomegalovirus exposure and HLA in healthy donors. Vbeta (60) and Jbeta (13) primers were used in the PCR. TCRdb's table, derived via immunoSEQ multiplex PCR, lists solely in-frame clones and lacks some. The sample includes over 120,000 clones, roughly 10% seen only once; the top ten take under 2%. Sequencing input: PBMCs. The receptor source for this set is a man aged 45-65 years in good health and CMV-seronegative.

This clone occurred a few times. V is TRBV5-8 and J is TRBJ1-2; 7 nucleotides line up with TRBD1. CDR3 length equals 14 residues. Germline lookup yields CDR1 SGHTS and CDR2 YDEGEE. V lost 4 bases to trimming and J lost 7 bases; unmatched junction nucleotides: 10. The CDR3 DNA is TGTGCCAGCAGCCCACGGGACAGCCGATTTGGCTACACCTTC. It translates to CASSPRDSRFGYTF.

CDR3 residues: CASSRAGGTGITEAFF. The CDR3 nucleotides are TGTGCCAGCAGCCGCGCGGGCGGGACAGGTATCACTGAAGCTTTCTTT. This sequence joins TRBV7-9 and TRBJ1-1; 8 bases map to TRBD1. V lost 5 bases, J lost 4 bases, and 12 bases stayed unmatched. Germline CDR1 reads SEHNR; CDR2 reads FQNEAQ (reference sequence). This CDR3 has 16 amino acids. Full variable domain (missing parts from reference TRBV7-9 and TRBJ1-1): DTGVSQNPRHKITKRGQNVTFRCDPISEHNRLYWYRQTLGQGPEFLTYFQNEAQLEKSRLLSDRFSAERPKGSFSTLEIQRTEQGDSAMYLCASSRAGGTGITEAFFGQGTRLTVV.

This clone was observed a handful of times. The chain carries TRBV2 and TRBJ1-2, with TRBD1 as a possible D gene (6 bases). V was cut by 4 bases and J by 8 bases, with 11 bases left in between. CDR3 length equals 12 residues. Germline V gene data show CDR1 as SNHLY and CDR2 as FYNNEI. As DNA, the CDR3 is TGTGCCAGCAGTGGAACAGGGAAAGGCTACACCTTC. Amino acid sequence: CASSGTGKGYTF. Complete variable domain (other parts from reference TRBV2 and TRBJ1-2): EPEVTQTPSHQVTQMGQEVILRCVPISNHLYFYWYRQILGQKVEFLVSFYNNEISEKSEIFDDQFSVERPDGSNFTLKIRSTKLEDSAMYFCASSGTGKGYTFGSGTRLTVV.

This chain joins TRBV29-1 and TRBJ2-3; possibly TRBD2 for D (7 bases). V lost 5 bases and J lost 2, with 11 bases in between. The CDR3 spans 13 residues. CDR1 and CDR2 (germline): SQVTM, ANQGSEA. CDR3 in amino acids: CSVRGGATDTQYF. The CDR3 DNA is TGCAGCGTTAGAGGGGGGGCCACAGATACGCAGTATTTT.

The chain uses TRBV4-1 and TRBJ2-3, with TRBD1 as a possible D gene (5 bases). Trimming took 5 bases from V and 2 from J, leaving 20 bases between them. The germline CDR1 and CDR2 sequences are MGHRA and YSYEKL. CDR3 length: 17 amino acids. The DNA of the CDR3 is TGCGCCAGCAGCTCCGAAGCTTTGGACACTTACACAGATACGCAGTATTTT. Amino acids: CASSSEALDTYTDTQYF.

Here the CDR3 DNA reads TGTGCCAGTAGTATAAGGGAGGGAAACTCTGGAAACACCATATATTTT. This codes for CASSIREGNSGNTIYF. This chain uses TRBV19 with TRBJ1-3, with no clear D. CDR1 and CDR2 from the germline V gene are LNHDA and SQIVND (reference sequence). The CDR3 covers 16 residues. The V gene lost 2 bases and the J gene lost 0 bases, with 11 bases spanning the gap.

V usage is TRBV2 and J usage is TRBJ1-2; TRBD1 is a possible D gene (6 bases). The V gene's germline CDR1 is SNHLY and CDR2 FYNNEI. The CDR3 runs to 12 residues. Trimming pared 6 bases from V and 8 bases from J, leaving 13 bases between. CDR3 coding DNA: TGTGCCAGCAGGAACAGGGATGCAGGCTACACCTTC. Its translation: CASRNRDAGYTF.